This T cell receptor (beta chain) was identified in a study of blood T cell repertoires in COVID-19. Only in-frame clones appear in the TCRdb table, and some are missing; sequencing was by immunoSEQ multiplex PCR. The table records some 83,000 clones, 65% to 90% of them present only once. The length of the CDR3 is 15 residues. V dropped 3 bases and J dropped 2; count of bases not matched to a gene: 3. The germline gives CDR1 SGHNT, CDR2 YYREEE (reference sequence). Sequencing input: peripheral blood. The sequence came from an elderly man with acute or convalescent COVID-19. The chain is built from TRBV5-4 and TRBJ2-7; 12 bases line up with TRBD2. CDR3 bases: TGTGCCAGCAGCTCCTCTAGCGGGAGGGCCTACGAGCAGTACTTC. Amino acid sequence: CASSSSSGRAYEQYF.